The 6 T cell receptor beta chains listed next were all sequenced from one sample in a study of T cell responses to AZD1222 COVID-19 vaccine. The repertoire was sequenced with immunoSEQ multiplex PCR; TCRdb's copy has only in-frame clones and lacks some. Here the sample spans around 100,000 clones, 75% to 95% being singletons. The sample consisted of peripheral blood, taken on day 0 of AZD1222 vaccination. The receptors here all came from an adult in good health.

The CDR3, as DNA: TGTGCCAGCAGTTTATGGGACAGGGGAACCAGCTCCTACAATGAGCAGTTCTTC. Protein sequence: CASSLWDRGTSSYNEQFF. This sequence joins TRBV28 and TRBJ2-1; 9 bases are shared with TRBD1. The junction had 6 bases not matched to a gene; V was cut back by 0 bases and J by 0 bases. The CDR3 is made up of 18 amino acids. Germline CDR1 is MDHEN and CDR2 is SYDVKM.

This chain joins TRBV19 and TRBJ1-2; TRBD1 matches at 7 bases. The CDR3 consists of 13 residues. V dropped 8 bases and J dropped 5; count of bases not matched to a gene: 8. Germline assignment: CDR1 LNHDA and CDR2 SQIVND (reference sequence). The CDR3 spells CASAQGLEYGYTF. The CDR3 DNA is TGTGCCAGTGCACAGGGGTTGGAATATGGCTACACCTTC.

Points on this clone: Germline and junction disagree at one end, which may indicate a read error. The chain links TRBV28 to TRBJ2-7; 11 nucleotides agree with TRBD2. Germline CDR1 MDHEN, CDR2 SYDVKM. The CDR3 has 14 amino acids. The CDR3 loop reads CASIPTSGKLSYHF. The CDR3 DNA is TGTGCCAGCATCCCGACTAGCGGGAAACTTTCCTACCACTTC.

The chain combines TRBV18 with TRBJ2-1; no definite D call. The V end lost 2 bases, the J end lost 0 bases, and 14 bases lay between the germline ends. Germline lookup yields CDR1 KGHSH and CDR2 LQKENI. This CDR3 has 17 residues. The CDR3 loop is CASSPRIRSSSYNEQFF. CDR3 in DNA: TGTGCCAGCTCACCAAGGATTCGGTCTAGCTCCTACAATGAGCAGTTCTTC. The full variable domain, its missing parts supplied by reference TRBV18 and TRBJ2-1, is NAGVMQNPRHLVRRRGQEARLRCSPMKGHSHVYWYRQLPEEGLKFMVYLQKENIIDESGMPKERFSAEFPKEGPSILRIQQVVRGDSAAYFCASSPRIRSSSYNEQFFGPGTRLTVL.

The rearrangement joins TRBV6-1 to TRBJ1-2, with D unresolved. Deletions cut 3 bases from V and 5 bases from J, with 7 bases between. Germline lookup yields CDR1 MNHNS and CDR2 SASEGT. The CDR3 is 12 residues long. CDR3 in DNA: TGTGCCAGCAGTGACACCCAGTATGGCTACACCTTC. Translated, it gives CASSDTQYGYTF.

V is TRBV6-5 and J is TRBJ1-1; maybe TRBD1 (5 bases). Germline CDR1 is MNHEY and CDR2 is SVGAGI. The CDR3 spans 13 residues. V lost 5 bases and J 4 bases, leaving 11 bases between the germline ends. This CDR3 is CASSSRDRTEAFF. The CDR3, as DNA: TGTGCCAGCAGTAGCCGGGACCGCACTGAAGCTTTCTTT.